This record concerns one T cell receptor (beta chain) sequence. The antigen remains undetermined. This record belongs to a study of cytomegalovirus exposure and HLA in healthy donors. Study-wide findings and caveats: Associated with cytomegalovirus, according to the listing, were around 170 TCR beta chains.

V gave up 3 bases and J gave up 0 bases; unmatched junction bases: 4. CDR1 KGHSH and CDR2 LQKENI come from the germline V gene. The CDR3 covers 16 residues. The PCR employed 60 Vbeta primers together with 13 Jbeta primers. Method: immunoSEQ multiplex PCR; TCRdb's copy keeps in-frame clones and lacks some. The table lists around 200,000 clones, nearly 80% of them singletons. The sequence came from a young man in good health and CMV-seronegative. The material sequenced was PBMCs. The chain uses TRBV18 and TRBJ2-5; 10 positions match TRBD1. In DNA, the CDR3 is TGTGCCAGCTCACCCATGGACAGGGGGGACCAAGAGACCCAGTACTTC. It specifies CASSPMDRGDQETQYF.